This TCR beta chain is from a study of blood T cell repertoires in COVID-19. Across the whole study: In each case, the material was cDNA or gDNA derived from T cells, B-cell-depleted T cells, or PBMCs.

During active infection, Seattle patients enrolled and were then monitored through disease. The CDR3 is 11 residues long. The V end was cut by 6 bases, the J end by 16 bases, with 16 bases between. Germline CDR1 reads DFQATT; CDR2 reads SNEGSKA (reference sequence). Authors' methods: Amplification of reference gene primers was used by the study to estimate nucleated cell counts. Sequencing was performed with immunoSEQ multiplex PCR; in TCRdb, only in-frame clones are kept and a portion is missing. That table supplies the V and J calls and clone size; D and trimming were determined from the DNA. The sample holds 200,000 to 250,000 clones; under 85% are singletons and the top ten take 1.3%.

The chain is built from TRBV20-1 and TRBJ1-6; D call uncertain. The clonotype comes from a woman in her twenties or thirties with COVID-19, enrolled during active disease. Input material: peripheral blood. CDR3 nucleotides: TGCAGTGCAACGGGAACAGCTACACTCCACTTT. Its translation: CSATGTATLHF.